The 26 T cell receptor beta chains reported below all come from one sample, sequenced in a study of T cells in Graves' hyperthyroidism and ophthalmopathy. RNA transcripts provided the source from which TCR beta CDR3 regions were amplified. A first-round RT-PCR of the TCR CDR3 used the HTBI primer set. Via MiXCR, TCRdb re-called the multiplex PCR reads, giving one row per CDR3 protein. In the table there are hundreds of thousands of distinct CDR3 sequences, over 15% of which are singletons. The sequenced material came from blood. Receptor source: a woman aged 18-29 years with Graves' hyperthyroidism.

The CDR3 is CASNEWGSNQPQHF. CDR3 coding DNA: TGTGCCAGCAACGAGTGGGGGTCCAATCAGCCCCAGCATTTT. The genes are TRBV2 and TRBJ1-5; perhaps TRBD1 as D (5 bases). This CDR3 has 14 amino acids. Trimming took 7 bases from V and 3 from J, leaving 13 bases between them. Per germline, CDR1 SNHLY and CDR2 FYNNEI.

This clonotype occurred many times. Mismatch with germline at one junction end may stem from a read error. This chain joins TRBV20-1 and TRBJ1-2, with a weak D call TRBD1 (5 bases). The CDR3 loop spans 15 amino acids. Looked up from germline, CDR1 is DFQATT and CDR2 is SNEGSKA (reference sequence). The chain's CDR3 is CSAGDIQGGDYGYTF. The CDR3 coding sequence is TGCAGTGCTGGAGATATCCAGGGCGGAGACTATGGCTACACCTTC.

This clonotype was observed at least ten times. The chain uses TRBV6-4 and TRBJ1-1; D not resolved. The CDR3 runs 13 residues. Germline V gene lookup returns CDR1 MRHNA and CDR2 SNTAGT. V gave up 0 bases and J gave up 1 base, with 3 bases separating them. The CDR3 coding sequence is TGTGCCAGCAGTGACTCGGAGAACACTGAAGCTTTCTTT. Translated: CASSDSENTEAFF.

This clonotype appeared many times. This chain joins TRBV28 and TRBJ2-2; the D gene is possibly TRBD2 (6 bases). Germline V gives CDR1 MDHEN, CDR2 SYDVKM. The CDR3 covers 16 residues. Trimming cost V 5 bases and J 1 base, with 14 bases left between them. The DNA for the CDR3 is TGTGCCAGCAGTCCCCAATACGGGGGGAACACCGGGGAGCTGTTTTTT. It codes for CASSPQYGGNTGELFF.

In its sample, this clonotype was seen many times. The chain couples TRBV3-1 to TRBJ2-6, with D hard to call. The CDR3 length is 14 residues. Germline CDR1 reads LGHDT; CDR2 reads YNNKEL (reference sequence). The V end lost 4 bases, the J end lost 3 bases, and 7 bases lay between the germline ends. CDR3 region: CASSPTDGANVLTF. The DNA of the CDR3 is TGTGCCAGCAGCCCCACCGATGGGGCCAACGTCCTGACTTTC.

This clonotype appeared many times. V and J are TRBV12-3 or TRBV12-4 and TRBJ1-3; unclear D gene. CDR3 size: 13 residues. CDR3 region: CAVSGTARNTIYF. The CDR3 DNA is TGTGCTGTCTCGGGAACTGCGAGAAACACCATATATTTT.

Turning to this clonotype: A read error may account for a junction end that differs from germline. This rearrangement joins TRBV19 to TRBJ2-2, with D possibly being TRBD2 (5 bases). The CDR3 is 14 residues long. The germline gives CDR1 LNHDA, CDR2 SQIVND (reference sequence). CDR3 in amino acids: CASSGPPITGEQFF. The CDR3 DNA is TGTGCCAGTAGTGGTCCTCCCATCACCGGGGAGCAGTTTTTT.

In this sample, this clonotype turned up many times. The chain couples TRBV6-5 to TRBJ2-7; 10 bases are shared with TRBD1. V shed 0 bases and J 7 bases; nucleotides not matched to a gene: 9. The germline gives CDR1 MNHEY, CDR2 SVGAGI. This CDR3 has 16 residues. In DNA form, the CDR3 reads TGTGCCAGCAGTTACTCGACCGGGACAGGGGTTTGGGAGCAGTACTTC. This gives the protein CASSYSTGTGVWEQYF.

The CDR3 spells CATEGLAGGKETQYF. The CDR3, as DNA: TGTGCCACAGAGGGGCTAGCGGGGGGGAAAGAGACCCAGTACTTC. The genes are TRBV12-3 or TRBV12-4 and TRBJ2-5; 12 nucleotides match TRBD2. The CDR3 consists of 15 residues. V was pared by 10 bases and J by 3 bases, with 9 bases of the junction left unmatched.

This clonotype has a count of ten or more. The V call is TRBV6-5, the J call TRBJ1-1; D remains ambiguous. V lost 7 bases to trimming and J lost 5 bases, with 23 bases between them. This CDR3 spans 16 amino acids. Germline V gene lookup returns CDR1 MNHEY and CDR2 SVGAGI. The CDR3 sequence is CASTVFDGDEGTEAFF. CDR3 DNA: TGTGCCAGCACCGTTTTTGACGGTGATGAAGGGACTGAAGCTTTCTTT.

There are many counts of this clonotype. This chain uses TRBV30 with TRBJ1-1, with D perhaps TRBD1 (5 bases). CDR1 and CDR2 (germline): GTSNPN, SVGIG (reference sequence). This CDR3 is built from 14 residues. V was shortened by 4 bases and J by 4 bases, with 16 bases between the two germline ends. CDR3 DNA sequence: TGTGCCTGGATCCCCCGGGGGAGGGGCACTGAAGCTTTCTTT. Amino acid sequence: CAWIPRGRGTEAFF.

The chain employs TRBV25-1 and TRBJ1-1; D unresolved. Trimming took off 3 bases at V and 11 bases at J, with 16 bases between the two ends. Germline CDR1 reads MGHDK; CDR2 reads SYGVNS. The CDR3 extends over 13 amino acids. CDR3 residues: CASSDSPRTSAFF. The CDR3 DNA is TGTGCCAGCAGTGATTCCCCCAGGACGTCGGCTTTCTTT.

This clonotype showed up many times. This chain joins TRBV28 and TRBJ1-5; D is unclear. CDR1 MDHEN and CDR2 SYDVKM come from the germline V gene. V shed 6 bases and J shed 0 bases, with 9 bases lying between them. The CDR3 loop spans 14 amino acids. CDR3 region: CASRSPHSNQPQHF. The CDR3 nucleotides are TGTGCCAGCAGGAGCCCCCATAGCAATCAGCCCCAGCATTTT.

In its sample, this clonotype was seen many times. This rearrangement joins TRBV7-9 to TRBJ2-7, with D perhaps matching TRBD2 (5 bases). Trimming pared 1 base from V and 3 bases from J, leaving 10 bases between. This CDR3 region has 14 residues. Per germline, CDR1 SEHNR and CDR2 FQNEAQ (reference sequence). The chain's CDR3 is CASSLVPGDYEQYF. CDR3 DNA: TGTGCCAGCAGCTTAGTCCCCGGGGACTACGAGCAGTACTTC.

In its sample, this clonotype was seen many times. The rearrangement uses TRBV20-1 and TRBJ2-7; 9 bases fit TRBD1. The V gene's germline CDR1 is DFQATT and CDR2 SNEGSKA (reference sequence). After removal of 3 bases from V and 6 bases from J, the junction contained 9 bases not matched to a gene. The CDR3 sequence is 14 residues long. Written as DNA, the CDR3 is TGCAGTGCTAGCCCCGGGACAGGGAGCCGCGAGCAGTACTTC. Translating gives CSASPGTGSREQYF.

A few counts support this clonotype. CDR3 protein: CASKLDTQYF. The DNA for the CDR3 is TGTGCCAGCAAATTAGATACGCAGTATTTT. The V call is TRBV12-3 or TRBV12-4, the J call TRBJ2-3; no clear D. This CDR3 region has 10 residues. Trimming removed 7 bases from V and 5 bases from J, with 4 bases in between.

The rearrangement uses TRBV20-1 and TRBJ1-1; D ambiguous. The V gene lost 0 bases and the J gene lost 6 bases, with 11 bases spanning the gap. The CDR3 sequence is 13 residues long. Germline CDR1 reads DFQATT; CDR2 reads SNEGSKA (reference sequence). The CDR3 spells CSARDNTVAEAFF. The DNA for the CDR3 is TGCAGTGCTAGAGATAATACGGTGGCTGAAGCTTTCTTT.

In its sample, this clonotype was seen many times. The chain couples TRBV6-9 to TRBJ1-2; D is unclear. Trimming stripped 5 bases from V and 1 base from J, with 8 bases between. CDR3 length equals 13 residues. Germline V lookup: CDR1 MNHGY, CDR2 SVAAGI. DNA of the CDR3: TGTGCCAGCAGTCTTCGAATTAACTATGGCTACACCTTC. Translated, it gives CASSLRINYGYTF.

Notes on this clonotype: At one boundary the junction diverges from the germline segment, which might be a read error. The J gene is TRBJ2-5, the V gene TRBV6-1; 14 nucleotides match TRBD2. CDR3 size: 19 residues. Germline loops: CDR1 MNHNS, CDR2 SASEGT. CDR3: CASSEGHSGTSGSQETQYF. The CDR3 DNA reads as TGTGCCAGCAGCGAAGGACACTCCGGGACTAGCGGGAGCCAAGAGACCCAGTACTTC.

This sequence joins TRBV7-2 and TRBJ1-2; the match to TRBD1 covers 7 bases. V was pared by 6 bases and J by 2 bases, with 9 bases of the junction left unmatched. This CDR3 is built from 15 residues. The germline CDR1 and CDR2 sequences are SGHTA and FQGNSA. The CDR3 nucleotides are TGTGCCAGCAGTTCCTTAGGGACAGACAACTATGGCTACACCTTC. Protein sequence: CASSSLGTDNYGYTF.

This clonotype was seen ten or more times. V usage is TRBV12-3 or TRBV12-4 and J usage is TRBJ1-1; no firm D call. The CDR3 consists of 12 residues. Trimming removed 3 bases at V and 7 bases at J, with 9 bases between. CDR3 sequence: CASSLRRVEAFF. In nucleotides, the CDR3 is TGTGCCAGCAGTTTGCGCCGGGTTGAAGCTTTCTTT.

This clonotype was counted ten times or more. V is TRBV28 and J is TRBJ1-2; the D is unclear. CDR1 MDHEN and CDR2 SYDVKM come from the germline V gene. The CDR3 spans 16 residues. Trimming pared 3 bases from V and 5 bases from J, leaving 19 bases between. The CDR3 region is CASSFPQGSGKYGYTF. CDR3 bases: TGTGCCAGCAGTTTCCCACAAGGCAGCGGAAAATATGGCTACACCTTC.

The chain couples TRBV12-3 or TRBV12-4 to TRBJ1-1; no clear D. CDR3 length equals 15 residues. Trimming shortened V by 5 bases and J by 1 base, and 14 bases separated the two germline ends. For the CDR3, the DNA is TGTGCCAGCAGTAGCCAGGAGGGTAGGAACACTGAAGCTTTCTTT. Amino acids: CASSSQEGRNTEAFF.

There are many counts of this clonotype. The V call is TRBV5-1, the J call TRBJ1-2; D ambiguous. This CDR3 region has 14 residues. Germline CDR1 is SGHRS and CDR2 is YFSETQ. Trimming shortened V by 5 bases and J by 5 bases, and 16 bases separated the two germline ends. This CDR3 reads CASRGRGKEYGYTF. For the CDR3, the DNA is TGCGCCAGCAGGGGGAGAGGGAAAGAGTATGGCTACACCTTC.

The chain carries TRBV27 and TRBJ1-5, with TRBD1 identical over 8 bases. The CDR3 length is 17 residues. CDR1 MNHEY and CDR2 SMNVEV come from the germline V gene (reference sequence). The J segment lost 2 bases and the V segment lost 2 bases, leaving 8 bases of the junction unmatched. The CDR3 coding sequence is TGTGCCAGCAGTTTAACACTCGGACAGGGTCGCAATCAGCCCCAGCATTTT. It specifies CASSLTLGQGRNQPQHF.

In this sample, this clonotype turned up a few times. The chain has TRBV12-3 or TRBV12-4 and TRBJ2-4; D is possibly TRBD2 (6 bases). The CDR3 runs to 16 residues. V was pared by 1 base and J by 3 bases, with 13 bases between. This chain's CDR3 is CASSLGPPRGKNIQYF. CDR3 DNA sequence: TGTGCCAGCAGTTTAGGACCTCCGCGGGGCAAAAACATTCAGTACTTC.